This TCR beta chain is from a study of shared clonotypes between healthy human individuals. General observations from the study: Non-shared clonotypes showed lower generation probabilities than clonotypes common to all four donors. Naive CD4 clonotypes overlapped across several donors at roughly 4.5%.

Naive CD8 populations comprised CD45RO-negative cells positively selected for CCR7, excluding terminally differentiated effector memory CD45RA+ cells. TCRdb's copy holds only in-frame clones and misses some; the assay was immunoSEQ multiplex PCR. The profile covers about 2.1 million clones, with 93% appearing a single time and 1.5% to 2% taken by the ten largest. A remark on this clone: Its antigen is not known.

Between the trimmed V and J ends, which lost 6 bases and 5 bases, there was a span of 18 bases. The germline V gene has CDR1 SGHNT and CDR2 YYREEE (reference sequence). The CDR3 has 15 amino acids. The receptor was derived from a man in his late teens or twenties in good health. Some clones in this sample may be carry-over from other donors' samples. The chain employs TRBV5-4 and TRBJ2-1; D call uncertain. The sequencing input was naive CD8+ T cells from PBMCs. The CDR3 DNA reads TGTGCCAGCACCCTGTTTGTCGCGCGAAACAATGAGCAGTTCTTC. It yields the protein CASTLFVARNNEQFF.